The T cell receptor beta chain described here comes from a study of blood T cell repertoires in COVID-19. Germline CDR1 reads MDHEN; CDR2 reads SYDVKM. The V and J ends lost 7 bases and 2 bases respectively, with 15 bases between them. The CDR3 consists of 15 residues. Using immunoSEQ multiplex PCR, the repertoire was profiled, and TCRdb retains in-frame clones only, with some absent. The data contain around 100,000 clones, over 75% of them singletons. The rearrangement uses TRBV28 and TRBJ1-5, with a tentative D call TRBD1 (5 bases). The source of this sequence is a human donor in a cohort sampled during active or convalescent COVID-19. The sample taken for sequencing was peripheral blood. Here the CDR3 DNA reads TGTGCCAGCATTAGAGGGTGGGGGGGCAATCAGCCCCAGCATTTT. Translated, it gives CASIRGWGGNQPQHF. The full variable domain, completed using reference TRBV28 and TRBJ1-5, is DVKVTQSSRYLVKRTGEKVFLECVQDMDHENMFWYRQDPGLGLRLIYFSYDVKMKEKGDIPEGYSVSREKKERFSLILESASTNQTSMYLCASIRGWGGNQPQHFGDGTRLSIL.